This section outlines one T cell receptor (beta chain) sequence together with its context. The data were obtained in a study of cytomegalovirus exposure and HLA in healthy donors. At the level of the study: Among the roughly 370 genotyped donors, approximately 82% were placed in the Caucasian-associated ancestry cluster.

Researchers ran the PCR with 60 Vbeta and 13 Jbeta primers. Libraries were prepared by immunoSEQ multiplex PCR; TCRdb keeps only in-frame clonotypes and omits some of them. This table holds about 53,000 clones. This CDR3 is 11 amino acids long. Trimming took off 2 bases at V and 8 bases at J, with 4 bases between the two ends. Germline loops: CDR1 SGHNT, CDR2 YENEEA. This receptor was obtained from a man aged 18 to 29 in good health and CMV-seropositive. V gene TRBV11-3 combines with J gene TRBJ2-1; no clear D gene. Sample: PBMCs. CDR3 loop: CASSLSDEQFF. The CDR3 bases are TGTGCCAGCAGCTTAAGCGATGAGCAGTTCTTC.